This T cell receptor (beta chain) was sequenced in a study of blood T cells in healthy people across ages. Looking at the study overall: Capturing about one barcoded beta molecule per two T cells was achieved by template switching.

The second PCR ran about 6 to 12 cycles with a sample-barcoded 5' primer and J-beta primers. TCRdb analysed the 5' RACE reads with MiXCR anew, one entry per CDR3 protein. The profile shows 1,100,000 or so distinct CDR3 sequences, more than 40% of them singletons. This clonotype came up a few times. As yet, its antigen is unknown. Germline is not matched at one junction end, which may reflect a read error. Germline V gene lookup returns CDR1 DFQATT and CDR2 SNEGSKA (reference sequence). This CDR3 region has 9 residues. Overall study findings and caveats: Higher diversity and more naive CD4+ cells were features of long-lived donors, compared to aged donors.

The material sequenced was blood. This chain connects TRBV20-1 to TRBJ2-1; D is unclear. The receptor was derived from a woman aged 60 to 75 in good health. This CDR3 is CSAGDEQFF. The CDR3 bases are TGCAGTGCTGGAGATGAGCAGTTCTTC.